This TCR beta chain is drawn from a study of long-term antiretroviral therapy in people with HIV. This clone was observed once. The target antigen is unknown. The CDR3 contains 12 residues. Trimming stripped 0 bases from V and 3 bases from J, with 3 bases between. Germline CDR1 is LNHDA and CDR2 is SQIVND (reference sequence). Running of the v3.0 immunoSEQ assay took place at survey level. Some clones are missing from TCRdb's copy, which holds only in-frame ones; the method was immunoSEQ multiplex PCR. The sample lists about 21,000 clones, approximately 79% occurring once. Study conclusions and caveats: Clones with expansion before ART led the repertoire at all time points.

This sequence joins TRBV19 and TRBJ2-7, with no clear D. The sequencing used unsorted PBMCs, collected roughly 21 months before starting antiretroviral therapy. The sequence derives from a woman aged 40 to 49 with HIV. CDR3 bases: TGTGCCAGTAGTATAGAAAACTACGAGCAGTACTTC. Residues: CASSIENYEQYF.